The rows below give T cell receptor beta chains drawn from one sample of a study of T-cell reconstitution after alpha-beta-depleted transplantation in children. TCRdb re-called the PCR reads through MiXCR, storing one row per CDR3 protein. The sample shows about 690,000 distinct CDR3 sequences, approximately 16% of them seen only once. Sequenced here: PBMCs from the stem cell graft donor, sampled from the stem cell graft. These receptors were collected from a human donor who donated a stem cell graft to a child with acute myeloid leukemia. Each CDR3 is given with its conserved first and last residue. A D gene is named only where the DNA matches it firmly. Not all rows give a size; the values are once, few, many and, for expanded clones, a class.

TRBJ1-6,few,TRBV20-1,.,CSAVGWDSPLHF,TGCAGTGCTGTGGGGTGGGATTCACCCCTCCACTTT
TRBJ1-1,.,TRBV12-3/TRBV12-4,TRBD1,CASSFSGTAAFF,TGTGCCAGCAGTTTCAGTGGGACAGCAGCTTTCTTT
TRBJ2-3,many,TRBV29-1,TRBD2,CSVVGLADTQYF,TGCAGCGTTGTCGGACTAGCAGATACGCAGTATTTT
TRBJ2-1,.,TRBV12-3/TRBV12-4,.,CASTPEPSYNEQFF,TGTGCCAGCACCCCCGAGCCCTCCTACAATGAGCAGTTCTTC
TRBJ2-5,.,TRBV9,.,CASSPQLQPRETQYF,TGTGCCAGCAGCCCCCAGCTGCAGCCGAGGGAGACCCAGTACTTC
TRBJ1-1,.,TRBV15,.,CATSRDIGGSTEAFF,TGTGCCACCAGCAGAGATATCGGGGGGTCCACTGAAGCTTTCTTT
TRBJ2-3,.,TRBV25-1,.,CASSDGQGSTDTQYF,TGTGCCAGCAGTGATGGGCAGGGAAGCACAGATACGCAGTATTTT
TRBJ1-2,many,TRBV6-5,TRBD1,CASSYRRDRGLDGYTF,TGTGCCAGCAGTTACCGCCGGGACAGGGGGCTCGATGGCTACACCTTC
TRBJ1-2,many,TRBV7-2,TRBD1,CASRADRGLRGYTF,TGTGCCAGCAGGGCCGACAGGGGGCTTCGTGGCTACACCTTC
TRBJ1-4,.,TRBV5-1,.,CASSAGHGGQEKLFF,TGCGCCAGCAGCGCGGGACACGGGGGGCAAGAAAAACTGTTTTTT
TRBJ2-1,.,TRBV7-9,.,CASSRMTGRNEQFF,TGTGCCAGCAGCCGAATGACAGGGAGGAATGAGCAGTTCTTC
TRBJ1-2,many,TRBV15,TRBD1,CATSRGDRGYGYTF,TGTGCCACCAGCAGAGGGGACAGGGGGTACGGCTACACCTTC
TRBJ2-7,few,TRBV7-2,TRBD2,CASSFPRGGSSYEQYF,TGTGCCAGCAGCTTTCCCCGCGGGGGGTCCTCCTACGAGCAGTACTTC
TRBJ2-5,many,TRBV20-1,TRBD1,CSARGDRGRGETQYF,TGCAGTGCTAGAGGGGACAGGGGGCGCGGGGAGACCCAGTACTTC
TRBJ2-1,few,TRBV20-1,.,CSARFGSWGGYEQFF,TGCAGTGCTAGGTTCGGATCTTGGGGTGGATATGAGCAGTTCTTC
TRBJ1-4,many,TRBV20-1,.,CSAREEGALEKLFF,TGCAGTGCTAGAGAGGAGGGCGCACTAGAAAAACTGTTTTTT
TRBJ1-2,.,TRBV5-1,.,CASSPSLGTEREANYGYTF,TGCGCCAGCAGCCCCAGTCTTGGGACGGAGAGGGAAGCTAACTATGGCTACACCTTC
TRBJ2-3,.,TRBV2,.,CASSEQPRQDTQYF,TGTGCCAGCAGTGAACAACCGCGGCAAGATACGCAGTATTTT
TRBJ2-7,many,TRBV20-1,.,CSARVGYEQYF,TGCAGTGCTAGAGTGGGTTACGAGCAGTACTTC
TRBJ1-6,few,TRBV5-1,.,CASSPAVVGNSPLHF,TGCGCCAGCAGCCCGGCCGTTGTGGGGAATTCACCCCTCCACTTT
TRBJ1-5,few,TRBV7-2,.,CASSSSVGAVGNQPQHF,TGTGCCAGCAGCTCCTCCGTGGGGGCAGTTGGCAATCAGCCCCAGCATTTT
TRBJ2-1,many,TRBV20-1,TRBD2,CSAAPLAEPYNEQFF,TGCAGTGCTGCCCCCCTAGCGGAACCCTACAATGAGCAGTTCTTC
TRBJ1-2,.,TRBV5-1,TRBD1,CASSLAGGDSFGYGYTF,TGCGCCAGCAGCTTGGCAGGGGGCGACAGCTTCGGGTATGGCTACACCTTC
TRBJ2-1,few,TRBV4-3,TRBD1,CASSQDRGPTYNEQFF,TGCGCCAGCAGCCAGGACAGGGGGCCTACCTACAATGAGCAGTTCTTC
TRBJ2-7,.,TRBV30,TRBD1,CAWSMGQGSYEQYF,TGTGCCTGGAGTATGGGACAGGGAAGCTACGAGCAGTACTTC
TRBJ1-5,many,TRBV24-1,TRBD1,CATSPGDSYQPQHF,TGTGCCACCAGTCCTGGGGACAGTTATCAGCCCCAGCATTTT
TRBJ2-1,many,TRBV12-3/TRBV12-4,.,CASSSWARLDHEQFF,TGTGCCAGCAGTAGCTGGGCGCGACTGGACCATGAGCAGTTCTTC
TRBJ2-5,.,TRBV6-1,TRBD1,CASSRRDRGRETQYF,TGTGCCAGCAGTCGTCGGGACAGGGGGCGGGAGACCCAGTACTTC